These 22 T cell receptor beta chains originate from one sample sequenced in a study of blood T cell repertoires in COVID-19. Profiling relied on immunoSEQ multiplex PCR, and the TCRdb table lists in-frame clones only, not all of them. The sample carries 60,000 or so clones, around 78% recorded once. Sequencing was performed on peripheral blood. The receptors come from a human donor in a cohort sampled during active COVID-19.

The V gene is TRBV10-2, the J gene TRBJ2-7; no clear D gene. Germline CDR1 is WSHSY and CDR2 is SAAADI. Trimming removed 5 bases from V and 4 bases from J, with 9 bases in between. The CDR3 has 12 residues. The CDR3 DNA is TGCGCCAGCAGTCGACTTGCATACGAGCAGTACTTC. Translation gives CASSRLAYEQYF.

The V call is TRBV11-2, the J call TRBJ2-5, with D possibly being TRBD1 (5 bases). CDR1 and CDR2 from the germline V gene are SGHAT and FQNNGV. The germline V and J ends were trimmed by 0 bases and 4 bases, with 9 bases remaining between them. The CDR3 sequence is 14 residues long. The CDR3 region has the DNA TGTGCCAGCAGCTTAGAGGCACAGGTAGAGACCCAGTACTTC. Translating gives CASSLEAQVETQYF.

This chain connects TRBV6-1 to TRBJ1-2; 9 nucleotides agree with TRBD1. From germline, CDR1 is MNHNS and CDR2 SASEGT. This CDR3 contains 16 residues. V was clipped by 1 base and J by 5 bases; unmatched bases: 8. CDR3 protein: CASSEDPSGTGYGYTF. Here the CDR3 DNA reads TGTGCCAGCAGTGAAGACCCTTCCGGGACAGGGTATGGCTACACCTTC.

The CDR3 nucleotides read TGTGCCAGCAGTTATCAGCCAGGCCCCTATGGCTACACCTTC. Amino acid sequence: CASSYQPGPYGYTF. The J gene is TRBJ1-2, the V gene TRBV6-5; no firm D call. Looked up from germline, CDR1 is MNHEY and CDR2 is SVGAGI. The CDR3 totals 14 residues. With 3 bases removed from V and 4 bases from J, the gap between germline ends came to 12 bases.

The J gene is TRBJ2-7, the V gene TRBV7-9; 8 bases map to TRBD1. J gave up 5 bases and V 5 bases, and 14 bases lay outside the gene matches. This CDR3 comprises 16 residues. Looked up from germline, CDR1 is SEHNR and CDR2 is FQNEAQ (reference sequence). This CDR3 reads CASSGPPTGEVHEQYF. Here the CDR3 DNA reads TGTGCCAGCAGCGGCCCTCCGACAGGGGAGGTGCACGAGCAGTACTTC.

The chain joins TRBV27 to TRBJ2-3; TRBD1 matches at 9 bases. This CDR3 spans 20 amino acids. Germline-derived CDR1 and CDR2 are MNHEY and SMNVEV (reference sequence). V lost 0 bases and J lost 2; bases outside the gene matches: 15. CDR3 coding DNA: TGTGCCAGCAGTTTATCCCCCCCCACCGGGACAGGGTCCTTCACAGATACGCAGTATTTT. As protein: CASSLSPPTGTGSFTDTQYF.

V usage is TRBV7-9 and J usage is TRBJ1-5; no reliable D call. The germline gives CDR1 SEHNR, CDR2 FQNEAQ (reference sequence). The CDR3 runs to 15 residues. The ends were cut back, 5 bases at V and 2 bases at J, with 13 bases in the middle. The CDR3 loop reads CASSPGGFGNQPQHF. CDR3 sequence (DNA): TGTGCCAGCAGCCCCGGAGGGTTCGGCAATCAGCCCCAGCATTTT.

V and J are TRBV15 and TRBJ1-5; D perhaps matches TRBD1 (6 bases). Per germline, CDR1 LNHNV and CDR2 YYDKDF (reference sequence). V shed 4 bases and J shed 3 bases, with 16 bases lying between them. CDR3 length: 16 residues. CDR3 nucleotide sequence: TGTGCCACCAGCATAGGCAACACAGGGAACAATCAGCCCCAGCATTTT. It is translated as CATSIGNTGNNQPQHF.

The CDR3 is CASSSTGGPYEQYF. Here the CDR3 DNA reads TGTGCCAGCAGCTCGACAGGGGGACCCTACGAGCAGTACTTC. The chain combines TRBV7-9 with TRBJ2-7; TRBD1 aligns across 9 bases. Germline CDR1 and CDR2: SEHNR and FQNEAQ (reference sequence). The ends lost 4 bases at V and 2 bases at J; junction bases unmatched: 3. This CDR3 region has 14 residues.

This clone appeared once. The rearrangement links TRBV4-1 to TRBJ2-6; D is undetermined. The V end was cut by 5 bases, the J end by 6 bases, with 11 bases between. The germline V gene has CDR1 MGHRA and CDR2 YSYEKL. CDR3 length: 14 residues. The CDR3 sequence: CASSEGLLANVLTF. The CDR3 DNA is TGCGCCAGCAGCGAAGGTCTGTTGGCCAACGTCCTGACTTTC.

The V call is TRBV7-6, the J call TRBJ1-1, with D unresolved. V dropped 5 bases and J dropped 6 bases, with 16 bases sitting between them. CDR1 is SGHVS, CDR2 FNYEAQ, per germline. This CDR3 spans 14 amino acids. This chain's CDR3 is CASSTMAGFAEAFF. The CDR3 nucleotides are TGTGCCAGCAGCACCATGGCGGGGTTCGCTGAAGCTTTCTTT.

The genes are TRBV11-2 and TRBJ1-1, with D possibly TRBD1 on 5 matching bases. Germline V gene sequence: CDR1 SGHAT, CDR2 FQNNGV. The ends were cut back, 0 bases at V and 4 bases at J, with 18 bases in the middle. The CDR3 covers 17 residues. CDR3 residues: CASSLELGEGTGTEAFF. The CDR3 DNA follows: TGTGCCAGCAGCTTAGAATTGGGGGAGGGGACGGGCACTGAAGCTTTCTTT.

The chain is built from TRBV18 and TRBJ1-2, with D perhaps matching TRBD1 (6 bases). V gave up 0 bases and J gave up 8 bases, with 16 bases separating them. CDR3 length equals 15 residues. Germline V gene data show CDR1 as KGHSH and CDR2 as LQKENI. The CDR3 DNA is TGTGCCAGCTCACCACCGGACAGAGCTCGTATGGGCTACACCTTC. Its translation: CASSPPDRARMGYTF.

The J gene is TRBJ1-2, the V gene TRBV7-6, with 10 bases identical to TRBD1. The J segment lost 8 bases and the V segment lost 6 bases, leaving 6 bases of the junction unmatched. From germline, CDR1 is SGHVS and CDR2 FNYEAQ. The CDR3 has 13 amino acids. CDR3 loop: CASRSGTGVGYTF. The DNA for the CDR3 is TGTGCCAGCAGATCCGGGACAGGGGTAGGCTACACCTTC. Looking up the rest from reference TRBV7-6 and TRBJ1-2 gives the full variable domain: GAGVSQSPRYKVTKRGQDVALRCDPISGHVSLYWYRQALGQGPEFLTYFNYEAQQDKSGLPNDRFSAERPEGSISTLTIQRTEQRDSAMYRCASRSGTGVGYTFGSGTRLTVV.

The chain uses TRBV6-1 and TRBJ2-7; 8 bases are shared with TRBD1. Trimming at V came to 1 base and at J to 3 bases, leaving 5 bases not matched to a gene. The CDR3 loop spans 15 amino acids. Per germline, CDR1 MNHNS and CDR2 SASEGT. CDR3 nucleotide sequence: TGTGCCAGCAGTGAAGTGGGGACAGGAGGCTACGAGCAGTACTTC. Encoded protein: CASSEVGTGGYEQYF.

The rearrangement joins TRBV5-6 to TRBJ1-1; D not resolved. Trimming cost V 0 bases and J 3 bases, with 15 bases left between them. CDR3 size: 16 residues. Germline CDR1 SGHDT, CDR2 YYEEEE. The DNA for the CDR3 is TGTGCCAGCAGCTTGGGCACGGCGTTTCGGGACACTGAAGCTTTCTTT. Its translation: CASSLGTAFRDTEAFF. Complete variable domain (other parts from reference TRBV5-6 and TRBJ1-1): DAGVTQSPTHLIKTRGQQVTLRCSPKSGHDTVSWYQQALGQGPQFIFQYYEEEERQRGNFPDRFSGHQFPNYSSELNVNALLLGDSALYLCASSLGTAFRDTEAFFGQGTRLTVV.

This chain joins TRBV6-5 and TRBJ1-2; TRBD1 matches 10 bases. The CDR3 length is 13 residues. V was clipped by 5 bases and J by 4 bases; unmatched bases: 1. Germline V gene data show CDR1 as MNHEY and CDR2 as SVGAGI. As DNA, the CDR3 is TGTGCCAGCAGTCGGACAGGGGGCTATGGCTACACCTTC. Its translation: CASSRTGGYGYTF.

The rearrangement links TRBV19 to TRBJ1-4; a possible D gene is TRBD1 (6 bases). The CDR3 sequence is 15 residues long. The V and J ends lost 6 bases and 5 bases respectively, with 16 bases between them. Germline CDR1 LNHDA, CDR2 SQIVND (reference sequence). This CDR3 reads CASRARGRQNEKLFF. CDR3 nucleotide sequence: TGTGCCAGTAGGGCCAGGGGCCGGCAAAATGAAAAACTGTTTTTT.

This clone was observed a single time. CDR3 DNA sequence: TGTGCCAGCAGTTTATCCCAGCGGGAGGGGAAGTACGAGCAGTACTTC. Encoded protein: CASSLSQREGKYEQYF. The gene calls are TRBV28 and TRBJ2-7, with 10 bases aligning to TRBD2. This CDR3 is built from 16 residues. The germline V gene encodes CDR1 MDHEN and CDR2 SYDVKM. V lost 1 base to trimming and J lost 4 bases; unmatched junction nucleotides: 7. Supplemented by reference TRBV28 and TRBJ2-7, the full variable domain reads DVKVTQSSRYLVKRTGEKVFLECVQDMDHENMFWYRQDPGLGLRLIYFSYDVKMKEKGDIPEGYSVSREKKERFSLILESASTNQTSMYLCASSLSQREGKYEQYFGPGTRLTVT.

The chain employs TRBV28 and TRBJ2-7, with 9 bases lining up with TRBD1. The CDR3 contains 13 residues. Per germline, CDR1 MDHEN and CDR2 SYDVKM. V lost 6 bases, J lost 3 bases, and 3 bases stayed unmatched. In DNA form, the CDR3 reads TGTGCCAGCAGGGGGACAGGGTTCTACGAGCAGTACTTC. Encoded protein: CASRGTGFYEQYF. Full variable domain (outside the CDR3, taken from reference TRBV28 and TRBJ2-7): DVKVTQSSRYLVKRTGEKVFLECVQDMDHENMFWYRQDPGLGLRLIYFSYDVKMKEKGDIPEGYSVSREKKERFSLILESASTNQTSMYLCASRGTGFYEQYFGPGTRLTVT.

The rearrangement uses TRBV19 and TRBJ1-5, with TRBD1 matching over 7 bases. From germline, CDR1 is LNHDA and CDR2 SQIVND (reference sequence). This CDR3 contains 15 residues. Germline trimming cut 3 bases from V and 3 bases from J; bases unmatched to any gene: 5. Here the CDR3 reads CASSIVQGSNQPQHF. DNA for the CDR3: TGTGCCAGTAGTATCGTACAGGGGTCCAATCAGCCCCAGCATTTT.

The chain joins TRBV5-1 to TRBJ2-1, with D perhaps TRBD2 (6 bases). V lost 0 bases, J lost 5 bases, and 12 bases lay in between. The germline CDR1 and CDR2 sequences are SGHRS and YFSETQ. The CDR3 has 15 amino acids. Written as DNA, the CDR3 is TGCGCCAGCAGCTTGGGACTAGGGGTTCACAATGAGCAGTTCTTC. Its translation: CASSLGLGVHNEQFF.